The 18 T cell receptor beta chains below come from one sample, sequenced in a study of blood T cell repertoires in COVID-19. Sequenced by immunoSEQ multiplex PCR; TCRdb stores in-frame clones only, minus some. The table has tens of thousands of clones, over 75% seen once. The sample taken for sequencing was peripheral blood. The receptors shown here come from a man aged 50 or older with acute or convalescent COVID-19.

The CDR3 nucleotides read TGCGCCAGCAGCCCGGGGACAGGGATAGAGACCCAGTACTTC. As protein: CASSPGTGIETQYF. The chain links TRBV5-1 to TRBJ2-5, with 9 bases that match TRBD1. The germline gives CDR1 SGHRS, CDR2 YFSETQ. The CDR3 is 14 residues long. V was clipped by 4 bases and J by 4 bases; unmatched bases: 5.

This clone was observed a few times. This CDR3 reads CASSPGQGGSSNYGYTF. The CDR3 nucleotides are TGTGCCAGCAGTCCTGGACAGGGAGGTAGCTCTAACTATGGCTACACCTTC. This chain links TRBV5-4 with TRBJ1-2; the match to TRBD1 covers 8 bases. Trimming at V came to 5 bases and at J to 0 bases, leaving 12 bases not matched to a gene. The CDR3 totals 17 residues. Germline loops: CDR1 SGHNT, CDR2 YYREEE (reference sequence).

The rearrangement uses TRBV4-1 and TRBJ2-7, with TRBD1 identical over 9 bases. The V and J ends lost 4 bases and 6 bases, in that order; junction bases with no gene match: 4. Germline V CDR1 and CDR2: MGHRA, YSYEKL. The CDR3 consists of 13 residues. CDR3 nucleotides: TGCGCCAGCAGCCTGGACAGGGGTGGCGAGCAGTACGTC. Amino acids: CASSLDRGGEQYV.

J is TRBJ1-1 and V is TRBV4-1; D call uncertain. Per the germline V gene, CDR1 is MGHRA and CDR2 is YSYEKL. V lost 4 bases, J lost 4 bases, and 13 bases lay in between. CDR3 length: 14 amino acids. CDR3 sequence (DNA): TGCGCCAGCAGCCTGCGACACGAGGGCACTGAAGCTTTCTTT. This codes for CASSLRHEGTEAFF.

The chain links TRBV2 to TRBJ1-5; D is possibly TRBD1 (6 bases). V lost 7 bases and J lost 0, with 13 bases in between. The CDR3 consists of 15 residues. Per the germline V gene, CDR1 is SNHLY and CDR2 is FYNNEI. The CDR3 loop is CASMQTGHSNQPQHF. The CDR3 DNA reads as TGTGCCAGCATGCAGACAGGCCATAGCAATCAGCCCCAGCATTTT.

The genes are TRBV29-1 and TRBJ2-6; D uncertain. Germline CDR1 SQVTM, CDR2 ANQGSEA. V lost 3 bases to trimming and J lost 3 bases, with 9 bases between them. This CDR3 has 14 amino acids. The CDR3 DNA is TGCAGCGTTGAGGCGGTCGATGGGGCCAACGTCCTGACTTTC. Its protein is CSVEAVDGANVLTF.

This chain connects TRBV28 to TRBJ1-5; 7 bases map to TRBD1. V shed 6 bases, J shed 0 bases, and the junction held 17 bases outside the gene matches. The CDR3 is 19 residues long. CDR1 MDHEN and CDR2 SYDVKM come from the germline V gene. CDR3 DNA: TGTGCCAGCAGGGAGCCAAGTTGGGACAGCACTAATAGCAATCAGCCCCAGCATTTT. Translation gives CASREPSWDSTNSNQPQHF. The variable domain in full, completed from reference TRBV28 and TRBJ1-5, reads DVKVTQSSRYLVKRTGEKVFLECVQDMDHENMFWYRQDPGLGLRLIYFSYDVKMKEKGDIPEGYSVSREKKERFSLILESASTNQTSMYLCASREPSWDSTNSNQPQHFGDGTRLSIL.

Here the CDR3 reads CASSLLVAPTDTQYF. CDR3 in DNA: TGTGCCAGCAGCCTACTCGTAGCCCCCACAGATACGCAGTATTTT. J is TRBJ2-3 and V is TRBV6-6, with D unresolved. The CDR3 totals 15 residues. Germline-derived CDR1 and CDR2 are MNHNY and SVGAGI (reference sequence). The germline V and J ends were trimmed by 6 bases and 2 bases, with 15 bases remaining between them.

This chain joins TRBV7-9 and TRBJ2-3; possible D gene TRBD2, 5 bases. Germline CDR1 SEHNR, CDR2 FQNEAQ (reference sequence). Trimming removed 1 base from V and 4 bases from J, with 9 bases in between. The CDR3 has 14 residues. DNA for the CDR3: TGTGCCAGCAGCTTAGGTGGGAGTTCAGATACGCAGTATTTT. Amino acids: CASSLGGSSDTQYF. The whole variable domain, filled in from reference TRBV7-9 and TRBJ2-3, reads DTGVSQNPRHKITKRGQNVTFRCDPISEHNRLYWYRQTLGQGPEFLTYFQNEAQLEKSRLLSDRFSAERPKGSFSTLEIQRTEQGDSAMYLCASSLGGSSDTQYFGPGTRLTVL.

This rearrangement joins TRBV4-1 to TRBJ2-2, with 8 nucleotides matching TRBD2. The CDR3 sequence is 15 residues long. The germline V gene has CDR1 MGHRA and CDR2 YSYEKL. Trimming removed 2 bases from V and 1 base from J; junction bases left unmatched: 0. CDR3: CASSQLAGNTGELFF. CDR3 DNA: TGCGCCAGCAGCCAACTAGCGGGGAACACCGGGGAGCTGTTTTTT.

This chain connects TRBV6-2 or TRBV6-3 to TRBJ1-4, with TRBD1 matching 7 bases. The CDR3 consists of 16 residues. The V gene end was trimmed by 5 bases and the J gene end by 0 bases; junction bases not matched to a gene: 6. Germline CDR1 and CDR2: MNHEY and SVGEGT. For the CDR3, the DNA is TGTGCCAGCAGTCGACAGGGAAAAGCAACTAATGAAAAACTGTTTTTT. This translates into CASSRQGKATNEKLFF.

The chain carries TRBV6-5 and TRBJ2-5, with D perhaps matching TRBD1 (5 bases). The CDR3 has 15 residues. V was trimmed by 0 bases and J by 4 bases, leaving 12 bases between them. The V gene's germline CDR1 is MNHEY and CDR2 SVGAGI. CDR3 amino acids: CASSYSIVGRETQYF. In DNA, the CDR3 is TGTGCCAGCAGTTACTCGATTGTGGGGCGAGAGACCCAGTACTTC.

The chain links TRBV30 to TRBJ1-1; D may be TRBD1 (5 bases). CDR3 length: 15 amino acids. Germline V lookup: CDR1 GTSNPN, CDR2 SVGIG (reference sequence). V dropped 2 bases and J dropped 0 bases, with 13 bases sitting between them. The DNA of the CDR3 is TGTGCCTGGAGTCCAAGGGGTCGGATGAACACTGAAGCTTTCTTT. Its protein product is CAWSPRGRMNTEAFF.

The chain joins TRBV5-1 to TRBJ2-1, with 8 bases matching TRBD1. This CDR3 spans 14 amino acids. Unmatched junction bases numbered 6, after V lost 2 bases and J lost 8 bases. Germline lookup yields CDR1 SGHRS and CDR2 YFSETQ. The CDR3: CASSFPGTGDEQFF. The CDR3 nucleotides are TGCGCCAGCAGCTTTCCAGGGACAGGTGATGAGCAGTTCTTC.

On this clone: The same CDR3 also results from other DNA sequences found in this sample. The genes are TRBV24-1 and TRBJ2-5, with 9 bases matching TRBD1. J was trimmed by 4 bases and V by 4 bases; bases with no gene match: 6. The germline gives CDR1 KGHDR, CDR2 SFDVKD. The CDR3 covers 15 residues. Here the CDR3 DNA reads TGTGCCACCAGTGACCCGGGACAGGGTGGAGAGACCCAGTACTTC. Its translation is CATSDPGQGGETQYF.

V usage is TRBV24-1 and J usage is TRBJ1-5, with 7 bases fitting TRBD1. CDR3 size: 16 residues. The junction had 7 bases not matched to a gene; V was cut back by 2 bases and J by 4 bases. CDR1 KGHDR and CDR2 SFDVKD come from the germline V gene. The CDR3 loop reads CATSDSRDRPNQPQHF. In DNA form, the CDR3 reads TGTGCCACCAGTGATTCCCGGGACAGACCTAATCAGCCCCAGCATTTT.

V and J are TRBV6-5 and TRBJ2-5; maybe TRBD2 (5 bases). The CDR3 is 15 residues long. Germline loops: CDR1 MNHEY, CDR2 SVGAGI. Trimming shortened V by 8 bases and J by 0 bases, and 16 bases separated the two germline ends. CDR3 in DNA: TGTGCCAGCGGGTCGGGGTCTGGGTACCAAGAGACCCAGTACTTC. Its protein product is CASGSGSGYQETQYF.

The chain is built from TRBV5-1 and TRBJ1-1; D uncertain. There are 13 residues in the CDR3. Germline V gives CDR1 SGHRS, CDR2 YFSETQ. V was clipped by 4 bases and J by 3 bases, with 10 bases between them. CDR3: CASSVERHTEAFF. The CDR3 DNA reads as TGCGCCAGCAGCGTCGAGCGGCACACTGAAGCTTTCTTT. The variable domain in full, completed from reference TRBV5-1 and TRBJ1-1, reads KAGVTQTPRYLIKTRGQQVTLSCSPISGHRSVSWYQQTPGQGLQFLFEYFSETQRNKGNFPGRFSGRQFSNSRSEMNVSTLELGDSALYLCASSVERHTEAFFGQGTRLTVV.